A single sample gave rise to the 31 T cell receptor beta chains below, sequenced in a study of beta chain features in type 1 diabetes. Investigators reverse transcribed all isolated RNA, so they sequenced expressed TCRB transcripts. This table comes from immunoSEQ multiplex PCR, and its TCRdb copy is limited to in-frame clones, with some not included. The sample contains about 220,000 clones, approximately 10% of which appear only once. The sequenced sample consisted of central memory CD4+ T cells from blood. All receptors come from a man younger than 35 in good health.

The chain is built from TRBV5-1 and TRBJ2-5; TRBD1 matches 8 bases. With 8 bases clipped from V and 2 bases from J, the junction kept 5 bases outside the gene matches. Germline V gene data show CDR1 as SGHRS and CDR2 as YFSETQ. The CDR3 consists of 13 residues. For the CDR3, the DNA is TGCGCCAGTAAACGGACAGGGCAAGAGACCCAGTACTTC. Translation gives CASKRTGQETQYF.

This clone was seen a few times. The V gene is TRBV2, the J gene TRBJ2-3; D is perhaps TRBD1 (6 bases). V lost 2 bases and J 0 bases, leaving 9 bases between the germline ends. The germline gives CDR1 SNHLY, CDR2 FYNNEI. This CDR3 contains 15 residues. This chain's CDR3 is CASSESRGSTDTQYF. Here the CDR3 DNA reads TGTGCCAGCAGTGAATCAAGGGGGAGCACAGATACGCAGTATTTT. The full variable domain, in which reference TRBV2 and TRBJ2-3 provide the parts outside the CDR3, is EPEVTQTPSHQVTQMGQEVILRCVPISNHLYFYWYRQILGQKVEFLVSFYNNEISEKSEIFDDQFSVERPDGSNFTLKIRSTKLEDSAMYFCASSESRGSTDTQYFGPGTRLTVL.

The chain recombines TRBV9 with TRBJ2-1, with 10 bases identical to TRBD2. The V gene end was trimmed by 4 bases and the J gene end by 6 bases; junction bases not matched to a gene: 10. The length of the CDR3 is 16 residues. CDR1 and CDR2 (germline): SGDLS, YYNGEE. CDR3 DNA: TGTGCCAGCAGCCTCAGTGGACTAGCGGCCATCAATGAGCAGTTCTTC. Amino acids: CASSLSGLAAINEQFF.

This clone was observed many times. The V gene is TRBV29-1, the J gene TRBJ2-2, with 7 bases aligning to TRBD1. The CDR3 covers 14 residues. CDR1 and CDR2 (germline): SQVTM, ANQGSEA. Trimming at V came to 6 bases and at J to 8 bases, leaving 12 bases not matched to a gene. CDR3 bases: TGCAGCGTGGCAACAGGGGCCGTGGAAGGGGAGCTGTTTTTT. Its translation: CSVATGAVEGELFF.

Only one count was recorded for this clone. The chain employs TRBV7-6 and TRBJ2-1, with 9 bases lining up with TRBD1. The CDR3 has 15 amino acids. Per germline, CDR1 SGHVS and CDR2 FNYEAQ. V dropped 5 bases and J dropped 12; count of bases not matched to a gene: 14. CDR3 residues: CASSQGQGYFSGQFF. The CDR3 nucleotides are TGTGCCAGCAGCCAGGGACAGGGATATTTCTCGGGGCAGTTCTTC.

This clone was seen more than once but under ten times. The V call is TRBV10-3, the J call TRBJ2-7; D gene uncertain. V was clipped by 0 bases and J by 6 bases, with 12 bases between them. This CDR3 has 14 residues. Per the germline V gene, CDR1 is ENHRY and CDR2 is SYGVKD. The CDR3 is CAISESPGYGEQYF. The CDR3 DNA is TGTGCCATCAGTGAGTCGCCCGGGTACGGCGAGCAGTACTTC.

This chain links TRBV11-2 with TRBJ2-1; D gene uncertain. V dropped 1 base and J dropped 0 bases, with 13 bases sitting between them. Germline lookup yields CDR1 SGHAT and CDR2 FQNNGV. The CDR3 is 17 amino acids. The CDR3 DNA reads TGTGCCAGCAGCTTAGGCCGGACGGAGAGCTCCTACAATGAGCAGTTCTTC. This codes for CASSLGRTESSYNEQFF.

This clone came up many times. The rearrangement links TRBV29-1 to TRBJ1-3; D gene ambiguous. The CDR3 sequence is 14 residues long. CDR1 and CDR2 (germline): SQVTM, ANQGSEA. V was pared by 7 bases and J by 8 bases, with 21 bases between. The CDR3 coding sequence is TGCAGCGCCACACGATCCACCAATTGGGACACCATATATTTT. This translates into CSATRSTNWDTIYF. Full variable domain (missing parts from reference TRBV29-1 and TRBJ1-3): SAVISQKPSRDICQRGTSLTIQCQVDSQVTMMFWYRQQPGQSLTLIATANQGSEATYESGFVIDKFPISRPNLTFSTLTVSNMSPEDSSIYLCSATRSTNWDTIYFGEGSWLTVV.

On this clone: One base away lies a much larger clone, so this may be a sequencing read error. The chain joins TRBV5-1 to TRBJ1-1; D not certain. V lost 0 bases and J lost 1, with 10 bases in between. This CDR3 is 15 amino acids long. Germline-derived CDR1 and CDR2 are SGHRS and YFSETQ. CDR3 DNA: TGCGCCAGCAGCTTGGTCGGGTGTGCGAACACTGAAGCTTTCTTT. Protein sequence: CASSLVGCANTEAFF.

This clone was seen repeatedly, ten times or more. This chain links TRBV11-2 with TRBJ2-5; tentatively, D is TRBD1 (5 bases). The germline CDR1 and CDR2 sequences are SGHAT and FQNNGV. The CDR3 sequence is 12 residues long. Between the trimmed V and J ends, which lost 3 bases and 4 bases, there was a span of 6 bases. The CDR3 DNA reads TGTGCCAGCAGCTTCGACAGAGAGACCCAGTACTTC. It is translated as CASSFDRETQYF. The complete variable domain, with remaining parts taken from reference TRBV11-2 and TRBJ2-5, reads EAGVAQSPRYKIIEKRQSVAFWCNPISGHATLYWYQQILGQGPKLLIQFQNNGVVDDSQLPKDRFSAERLKGVDSTLKIQPAKLEDSAVYLCASSFDRETQYFGPGTRLLVL.

This clone has a handful of counts. The V call is TRBV6-4, the J call TRBJ2-3, with TRBD2 identical over 12 bases. After removal of 6 bases from V and 6 bases from J, the junction contained 7 bases not matched to a gene. Germline V gene lookup returns CDR1 MRHNA and CDR2 SNTAGT. The CDR3 has 15 residues. CDR3 region: CASSRLAGDPDTQYF. The CDR3 DNA reads as TGTGCCAGCAGCCGACTAGCGGGAGATCCGGATACGCAGTATTTT.

The chain carries TRBV28 and TRBJ1-4, with D unclear. The germline gives CDR1 MDHEN, CDR2 SYDVKM. There are 14 residues in the CDR3. Trimming stripped 6 bases from V and 6 bases from J, with 14 bases between. For the CDR3, the DNA is TGTGCCAGCAGCCGCCCACAGACTTATGAAAAACTGTTTTTT. Translating it yields CASSRPQTYEKLFF.

The J gene is TRBJ2-5, the V gene TRBV5-6; either TRBD1 or TRBD2 may supply D (5 bases each). Germline CDR1 and CDR2: SGHDT and YYEEEE. The CDR3 is made up of 14 amino acids. Trimming stripped 3 bases from V and 5 bases from J, with 14 bases between. CDR3 DNA sequence: TGTGCCAGCAGCTCGGGACCTGGGGAGGAGACCCAGTACTTC. Translation: CASSSGPGEETQYF.

This clone was found a few times. The V and J genes are TRBV5-4 and TRBJ1-1; no clear D. CDR1 is SGHNT, CDR2 YYREEE, per germline (reference sequence). This CDR3 has 14 residues. Trimming took off 4 bases at V and 5 bases at J, with 15 bases between the two ends. CDR3 coding DNA: TGTGCCAGCAGCGTAACCCACTATCAAACTGAAGCTTTCTTT. It translates to CASSVTHYQTEAFF.

V usage is TRBV7-9 and J usage is TRBJ2-5; 7 positions agree with TRBD2. V shed 5 bases, J shed 1 base, and the junction held 13 bases outside the gene matches. CDR1 and CDR2 (germline): SEHNR, FQNEAQ (reference sequence). CDR3 length equals 17 residues. The CDR3 is CASSTLGEGAPQETQYF. Written as DNA, the CDR3 is TGTGCCAGCAGCACTCTAGGGGAGGGCGCTCCCCAAGAGACCCAGTACTTC. The whole variable domain, filled in from reference TRBV7-9 and TRBJ2-5, reads DTGVSQNPRHKITKRGQNVTFRCDPISEHNRLYWYRQTLGQGPEFLTYFQNEAQLEKSRLLSDRFSAERPKGSFSTLEIQRTEQGDSAMYLCASSTLGEGAPQETQYFGPGTRLLVL.

This clone was observed a handful of times. The chain carries TRBV5-4 and TRBJ2-1; 8 bases line up with TRBD2. This CDR3 has 18 amino acids. CDR1 and CDR2 from the germline V gene are SGHNT and YYREEE (reference sequence). With 4 bases clipped from V and 3 bases from J, the junction kept 15 bases outside the gene matches. For the CDR3, the DNA is TGTGCCAGCAGCGTAGTAGGGCTAGCGGGCACATTCTACAATGAGCAGTTCTTC. Protein product: CASSVVGLAGTFYNEQFF.

This clone was seen more than once but under ten times. Other DNA sequences from this sample encode an identical CDR3 as well. The CDR3 sequence is CASSSYRVGDTQYF. CDR3 sequence (DNA): TGTGCCAGCAGCTCCTACCGTGTGGGAGATACGCAGTATTTT. The chain carries TRBV28 and TRBJ2-3, with D uncertain. CDR3 size: 14 residues. The V gene lost 6 bases and the J gene lost 5 bases, with 15 bases spanning the gap. Germline CDR1 MDHEN, CDR2 SYDVKM.

This clone was observed a few times. V is TRBV7-2 and J is TRBJ2-3; D possibly matches TRBD1 or TRBD2 (5 bases each). The germline CDR1 and CDR2 sequences are SGHTA and FQGNSA. This CDR3 contains 14 residues. With 5 bases removed from V and 1 base from J, the gap between germline ends came to 10 bases. The CDR3 DNA reads as TGTGCCAGCAGCATCTGGGGACGCACAGATACGCAGTATTTT. It yields the protein CASSIWGRTDTQYF. Variable domain in full (rest from reference TRBV7-2 and TRBJ2-3): GAGVSQSPSNKVTEKGKDVELRCDPISGHTALYWYRQSLGQGLEFLIYFQGNSAPDKSGLPSDRFSAERTGGSVSTLTIQRTQQEDSAVYLCASSIWGRTDTQYFGPGTRLTVL.

The rearrangement joins TRBV19 to TRBJ2-3; D not certain. The CDR3 loop spans 14 amino acids. Looked up from germline, CDR1 is LNHDA and CDR2 is SQIVND (reference sequence). Trimming cost V 6 bases and J 5 bases, with 15 bases left between them. CDR3 DNA sequence: TGTGCCAGTAGCCCGGCCGTTCAGCGAGATACGCAGTATTTT. Translating it yields CASSPAVQRDTQYF.

The sample holds a few counts of this clone. The chain combines TRBV5-4 with TRBJ2-2, with D uncertain. Trimming removed 0 bases from V and 3 bases from J, with 3 bases in between. The CDR3 extends over 13 amino acids. From germline, CDR1 is SGHNT and CDR2 YYREEE (reference sequence). CDR3 amino acids: CASSLEHTGELFF. In nucleotides, the CDR3 is TGTGCCAGCAGCTTGGAACACACCGGGGAGCTGTTTTTT.

In this sample, this clone turned up a few times. The chain recombines TRBV29-1 with TRBJ1-2, with D possibly being TRBD1 (5 bases). Germline V lookup: CDR1 SQVTM, CDR2 ANQGSEA. The length of the CDR3 is 16 residues. Trimming left V 7 bases short and J 6 bases short, with 27 bases between. The CDR3 region is CSAVYVVRGIYDGYTF. The CDR3 nucleotides read TGCAGCGCTGTATACGTGGTGCGGGGCATCTATGATGGCTACACCTTC.

This clone was counted a few times. A far larger clone is a single base away, which makes a read error likely. This chain connects TRBV7-9 to TRBJ2-3; D gene uncertain. Germline loops: CDR1 SEHNR, CDR2 FQNEAQ (reference sequence). The CDR3 contains 12 residues. Between the trimmed V and J ends, which lost 4 bases and 6 bases, there was a span of 8 bases. This CDR3 reads CASSSTWDTQYF. CDR3 sequence (DNA): TGTGCCAGCAGCTCCACGTGGGATACGCAGTATTTT. Variable domain in full (rest from reference TRBV7-9 and TRBJ2-3): DTGVSQNPRHKITKRGQNVTFRCDPISEHNRLYWYRQTLGQGPEFLTYFQNEAQLEKSRLLSDRFSAERPKGSFSTLEIQRTEQGDSAMYLCASSSTWDTQYFGPGTRLTVL.

This chain uses TRBV30 with TRBJ1-1, with a weak D call TRBD1 (6 bases). The CDR3 is made up of 15 amino acids. Germline-derived CDR1 and CDR2 are GTSNPN and SVGIG (reference sequence). Trimming took 2 bases from V and 1 from J, leaving 14 bases between them. The DNA of the CDR3 is TGTGCCTGGAGTAGGGGAGGGGGATCGAACACTGAAGCTTTCTTT. Amino acids: CAWSRGGGSNTEAFF.

This clone was seen a handful of times. This chain joins TRBV18 and TRBJ2-2, with 12 bases identical to TRBD1. CDR1 is KGHSH and CDR2 is LQKENI in the germline V gene. J lost 4 bases, V lost 3 bases, and 0 bases had no gene match. The CDR3 has 15 residues. CDR3 nucleotides: TGTGCCAGCTCACCGGGACAGGGGGCCACCGGGGAGCTGTTTTTT. Its translation: CASSPGQGATGELFF.

This clone was counted between two and nine times. J is TRBJ2-5 and V is TRBV30, with D possibly TRBD2 on 6 matching bases. The V gene lost 2 bases and the J gene lost 1 base, with 11 bases spanning the gap. This CDR3 has 14 amino acids. Germline lookup yields CDR1 GTSNPN and CDR2 SVGIG (reference sequence). The CDR3 coding sequence is TGTGCCTGGAGTTTCAATAGCGGCCAAGAGACCCAGTACTTC. Its protein is CAWSFNSGQETQYF.

This clone was picked up many times. The V call is TRBV7-2, the J call TRBJ2-3; 8 positions match TRBD2. Germline V CDR1 and CDR2: SGHTA, FQGNSA. Trimming at V came to 0 bases and at J to 5 bases, leaving 7 bases not matched to a gene. The CDR3 spans 16 residues. The DNA for the CDR3 is TGTGCCAGCAGCTTAGCGATGGCGGGAGGACTAGATACGCAGTATTTT. The encoded protein is CASSLAMAGGLDTQYF.

The rearrangement joins TRBV5-4 to TRBJ2-3, with D tentatively TRBD1 (5 bases). Germline values: CDR1 SGHNT, CDR2 YYREEE (reference sequence). This CDR3 is 14 amino acids long. Deletions cut 1 base from V and 6 bases from J, with 12 bases between. CDR3 nucleotides: TGTGCCAGCAGCTTGAGGCAGGGCTGGGATACGCAGTATTTT. Translated, it gives CASSLRQGWDTQYF.

This clone was seen more than once but under ten times. The rearrangement uses TRBV7-9 and TRBJ2-3; D is unresolved. The CDR3 sequence is 15 residues long. V was cut by 5 bases and J by 9 bases, with 21 bases left in between. Per the germline V gene, CDR1 is SEHNR and CDR2 is FQNEAQ (reference sequence). CDR3 nucleotide sequence: TGTGCCAGCAGCCCTGACACCACCTCACAGATAACGCAGTATTTT. Amino acids: CASSPDTTSQITQYF.

This clone was observed a few times. The chain carries TRBV5-1 and TRBJ2-2, with TRBD2 matching over 10 bases. The germline CDR1 and CDR2 sequences are SGHRS and YFSETQ. V trimming: 4 bases; J trimming: 7 bases; junction bases outside the gene matches: 10. The CDR3 extends over 16 amino acids. This CDR3 is CASSLRASGSNGELFF. CDR3 bases: TGCGCCAGCAGCCTGCGGGCTAGCGGGAGTAACGGGGAGCTGTTTTTT.

This clone was detected only a few times. The chain carries TRBV7-9 and TRBJ2-1, with 7 nucleotides matching TRBD2. Germline V lookup: CDR1 SEHNR, CDR2 FQNEAQ (reference sequence). The trim removed 0 bases at V and 2 bases at J, leaving 10 bases unmatched. CDR3 length: 18 residues. The CDR3 protein is CASSLAWGGRRAYNEQFF. CDR3 bases: TGTGCCAGCAGCTTAGCTTGGGGCGGGAGAAGGGCCTACAATGAGCAGTTCTTC.

In DNA, the CDR3 is TGTGCCAGCAGTCTGAGGGGCACTTCCTACAATGAGCAGTTCTTC. Protein product: CASSLRGTSYNEQFF. V and J are TRBV25-1 and TRBJ2-1, with D perhaps being TRBD1 or TRBD2 (5 bases each). With 5 bases removed from V and 1 base from J, the gap between germline ends came to 12 bases. The CDR3 has 15 residues. Germline V lookup: CDR1 MGHDK, CDR2 SYGVNS.